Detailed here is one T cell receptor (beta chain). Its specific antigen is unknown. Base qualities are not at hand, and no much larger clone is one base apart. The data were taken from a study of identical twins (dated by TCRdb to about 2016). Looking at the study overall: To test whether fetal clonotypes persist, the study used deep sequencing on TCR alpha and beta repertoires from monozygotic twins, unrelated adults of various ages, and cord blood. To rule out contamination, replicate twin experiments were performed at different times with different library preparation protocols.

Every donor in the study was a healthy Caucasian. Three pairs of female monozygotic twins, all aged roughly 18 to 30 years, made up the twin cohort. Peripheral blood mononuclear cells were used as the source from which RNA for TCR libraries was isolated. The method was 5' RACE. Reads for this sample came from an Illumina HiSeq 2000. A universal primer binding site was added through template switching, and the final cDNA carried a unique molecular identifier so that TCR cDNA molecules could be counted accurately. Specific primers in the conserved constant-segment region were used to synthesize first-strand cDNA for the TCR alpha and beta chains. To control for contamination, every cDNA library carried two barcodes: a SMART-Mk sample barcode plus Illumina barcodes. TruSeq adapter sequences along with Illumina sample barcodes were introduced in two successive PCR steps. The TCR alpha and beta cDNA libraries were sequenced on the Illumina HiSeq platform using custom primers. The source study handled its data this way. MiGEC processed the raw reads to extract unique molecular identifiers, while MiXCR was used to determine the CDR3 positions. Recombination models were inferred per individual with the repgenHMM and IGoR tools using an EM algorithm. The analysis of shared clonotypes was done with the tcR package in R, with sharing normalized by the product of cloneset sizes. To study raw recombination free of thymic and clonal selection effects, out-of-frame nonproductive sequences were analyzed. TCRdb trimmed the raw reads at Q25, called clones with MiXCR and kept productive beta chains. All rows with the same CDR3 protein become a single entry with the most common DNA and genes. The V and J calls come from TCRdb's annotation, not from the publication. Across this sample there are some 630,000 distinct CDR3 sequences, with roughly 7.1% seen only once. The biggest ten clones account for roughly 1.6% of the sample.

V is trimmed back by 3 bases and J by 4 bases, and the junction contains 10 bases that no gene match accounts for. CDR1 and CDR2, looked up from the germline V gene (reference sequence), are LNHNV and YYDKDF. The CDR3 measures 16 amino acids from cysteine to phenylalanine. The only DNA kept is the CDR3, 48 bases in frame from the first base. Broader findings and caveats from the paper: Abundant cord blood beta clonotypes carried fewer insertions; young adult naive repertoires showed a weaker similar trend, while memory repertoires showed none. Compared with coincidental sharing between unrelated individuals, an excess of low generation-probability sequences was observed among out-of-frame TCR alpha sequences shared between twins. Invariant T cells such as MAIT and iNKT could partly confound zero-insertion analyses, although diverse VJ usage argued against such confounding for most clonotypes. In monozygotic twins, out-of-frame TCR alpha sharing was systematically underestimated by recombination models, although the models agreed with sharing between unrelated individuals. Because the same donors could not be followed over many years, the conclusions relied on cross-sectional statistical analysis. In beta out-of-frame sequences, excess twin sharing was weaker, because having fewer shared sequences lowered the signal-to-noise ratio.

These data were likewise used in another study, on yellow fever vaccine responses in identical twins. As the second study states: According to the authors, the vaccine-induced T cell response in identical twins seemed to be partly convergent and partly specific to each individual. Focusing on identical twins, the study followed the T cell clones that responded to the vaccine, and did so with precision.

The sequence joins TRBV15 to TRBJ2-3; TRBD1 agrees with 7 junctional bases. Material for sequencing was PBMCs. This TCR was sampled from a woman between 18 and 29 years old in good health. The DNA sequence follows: TGTGCCACCAGCAGTTGGGACAGACTCGGCGCAGATACGCAGTATTTT. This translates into CATSSWDRLGADTQYF. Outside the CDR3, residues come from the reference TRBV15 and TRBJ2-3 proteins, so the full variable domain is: DAMVIQNPRYQVTQFGKPVTLSCSQTLNHNVMYWYQQKSSQAPKLLFHYYDKDFNNEADTPDNFQSRRPNTSFCFLDIRSPGLGDTAMYLCATSSWDRLGADTQYFGPGTRLTVL.